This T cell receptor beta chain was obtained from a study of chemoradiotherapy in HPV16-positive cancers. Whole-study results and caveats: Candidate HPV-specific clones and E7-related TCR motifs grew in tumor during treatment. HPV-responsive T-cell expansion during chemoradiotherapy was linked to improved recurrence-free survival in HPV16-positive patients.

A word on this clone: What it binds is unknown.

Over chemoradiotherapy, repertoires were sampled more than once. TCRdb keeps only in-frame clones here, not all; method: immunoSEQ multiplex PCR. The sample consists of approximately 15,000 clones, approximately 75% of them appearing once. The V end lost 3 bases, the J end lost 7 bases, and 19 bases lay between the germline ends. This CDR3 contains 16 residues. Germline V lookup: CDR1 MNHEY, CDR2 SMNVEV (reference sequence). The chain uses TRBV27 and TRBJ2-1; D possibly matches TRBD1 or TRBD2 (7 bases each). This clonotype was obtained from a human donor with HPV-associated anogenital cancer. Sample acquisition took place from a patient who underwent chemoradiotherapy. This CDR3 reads CASSLLTGPAGNEQFF. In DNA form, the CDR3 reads TGTGCCAGCAGTTTGCTGACAGGGCCAGCGGGAAATGAGCAGTTCTTC.